This record looks at one T cell receptor beta chain sequence and its context. Profiling relied on immunoSEQ multiplex PCR, and the TCRdb table lists in-frame clones only, not all of them. The sample lists roughly 140,000 clones, 65% to 90% seen once, with roughly 3.3% in the top ten. The CDR3 totals 14 residues. The germline V gene has CDR1 LGHNA and CDR2 YNFKEQ. Deletions cut 2 bases from V and 8 bases from J, with 13 bases between. This sample stems from a study of blood T cell repertoires in COVID-19. As for the study in general: PBMCs, B-cell-depleted T cells, or T cells provided the cDNA or gDNA that made up the material.

V is TRBV4-2 and J is TRBJ2-1; D is possibly TRBD2 (5 bases). The sequenced sample consisted of peripheral blood. This TCR was sampled from a man in his 70s with acute or convalescent COVID-19. CDR3 nucleotide sequence: TGTGCCAGCAGCCAAACAACTAGTAACCATGAGCAGTTCTTC. Translation: CASSQTTSNHEQFF.